Ten or more counts support the clone carrying this T cell receptor beta chain. Its target is unknown. The read comes to an end 3 residues before the CDR3 does, leaving the germline J gene to fill in the end. The data belong to a study of T cell clonality in common variable immunodeficiency. The study, taken as a whole, reports: Fewer TCRbeta clones were shared among CVID subjects than controls. In common variable immunodeficiency, TCR beta chains reportedly carried fewer deletions and N-nucleotide insertions. TCRbeta clonality was increased in CVID versus healthy controls.

Sequencing used immunoSEQ multiplex PCR; TCRdb keeps in-frame clones, though not all of them. Observed are some 16,000 clones, no singletons, with the top ten taking less than 15%. Germline V lookup: CDR1 SGHRS, CDR2 YFSETQ. V gave up 0 bases and J gave up 8 bases, with 15 bases separating them. The CDR3 covers 15 residues. All CVID subjects were on immunoglobulin replacement for at least one year. The clonotype comes from a human donor with common variable immunodeficiency. Sample: peripheral blood mononuclear cells. J is TRBJ2-4 and V is TRBV5-1, with D possibly called TRBD1 or TRBD2 (7 bases each). The DNA read from the CDR3 is TGCGCCAGCAGCTTGGAGGCAGGGGGGAGGGACATT. This codes for CASSLEAGGRDI. In full, the CDR3 reads CASSLEAGGRDIQYF.